This T cell receptor beta chain was obtained from a study of cytomegalovirus exposure and HLA in healthy donors. PCR was performed using 60 Vbeta and 13 Jbeta primers. TCRdb's table, derived via immunoSEQ multiplex PCR, lists solely in-frame clones and lacks some. The table has more than 120,000 clones, roughly 80% seen once. The table lists this clone with a count of one. Its antigen is as yet unknown. Study findings and constraints: Diagnosis of cytomegalovirus status made by the classifier reportedly showed high specificity and sensitivity. V- and J-gene trimming in TCR beta was tied to a missense DCLRE1C variant by an analysis performed later. The study recorded 150 to 200 TCR beta chains that were cytomegalovirus-associated.

The V end lost 5 bases, the J end lost 0 bases, and 14 bases lay between the germline ends. The germline CDR1 and CDR2 sequences are SGHVS and FQNEAQ. This CDR3 has 15 amino acids. Material: PBMCs. The receptor was derived from a woman in her twenties or thirties in good health and CMV-seronegative. The V and J genes are TRBV7-8 and TRBJ2-7, with a possible D match to TRBD2 (7 bases). In nucleotides, the CDR3 is TGTGCCAGCAGCCCCTCGGGGGGCGGCTCCTACGAGCAGTACTTC. Its translation is CASSPSGGGSYEQYF.